This T cell receptor (beta chain) was recorded in a study of CD8+CD57+ T cells in acquired aplastic anemia. Only one count was recorded for this clonotype. Germline values: CDR1 DFQATT, CDR2 SNEGSKA (reference sequence). V gave up 4 bases and J gave up 8 bases; unmatched junction bases: 4. The CDR3 is 12 residues long. CDR3 and TCR beta VDJ profiling relied on genomic DNA as the template. TCRdb reprocessed the reads with MiXCR, giving one entry per CDR3 protein. The data hold about 470,000 distinct CDR3 sequences, with over 25% observed a single time. All sequencing subjects had displayed CD8+CD57+ cell expansion on flow cytometry. Severe acquired aplastic anemia was the diagnosis recorded for all patients.

Sequences were obtained from sorted CD4+, CD8+, or CD8+CD57+ T cells (not recorded which) from PBMCs. The clonotype originates from a human donor with aplastic anemia. J is TRBJ1-2 and V is TRBV20-1; 10 nucleotides match TRBD1. The DNA for the CDR3 is TGCAGTGCTATCGACAGGGGGCTCGGCTACACCTTC. This translates into CSAIDRGLGYTF.